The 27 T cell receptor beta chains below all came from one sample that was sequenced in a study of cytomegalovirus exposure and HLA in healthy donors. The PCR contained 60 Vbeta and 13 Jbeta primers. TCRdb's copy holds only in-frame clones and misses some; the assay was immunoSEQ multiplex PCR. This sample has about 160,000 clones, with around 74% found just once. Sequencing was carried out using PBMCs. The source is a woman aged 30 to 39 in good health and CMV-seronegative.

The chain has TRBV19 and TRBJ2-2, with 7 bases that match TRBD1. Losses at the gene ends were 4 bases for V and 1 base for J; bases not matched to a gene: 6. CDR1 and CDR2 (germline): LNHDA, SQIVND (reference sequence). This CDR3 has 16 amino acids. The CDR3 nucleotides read TGTGCCAGTAGTAGGCCGGGACAGCAGAACACCGGGGAGCTGTTTTTT. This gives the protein CASSRPGQQNTGELFF.

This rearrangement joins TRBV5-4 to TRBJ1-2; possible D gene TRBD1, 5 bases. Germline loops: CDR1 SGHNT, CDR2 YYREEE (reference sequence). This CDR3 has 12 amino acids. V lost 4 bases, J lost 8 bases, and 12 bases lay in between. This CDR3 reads CASSPGGEGYTF. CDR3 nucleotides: TGTGCCAGCAGCCCTGGAGGGGAAGGCTACACCTTC.

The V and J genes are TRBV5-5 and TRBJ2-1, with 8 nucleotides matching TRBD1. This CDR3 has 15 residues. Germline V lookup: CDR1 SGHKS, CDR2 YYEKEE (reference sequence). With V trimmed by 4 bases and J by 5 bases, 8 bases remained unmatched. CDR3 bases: TGTGCCAGCAGCCTGGCAGTGACAGGGGACAATGAGCAGTTCTTC. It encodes CASSLAVTGDNEQFF.

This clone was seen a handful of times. The DNA for the CDR3 is TGTGCCACCAGCAGACTTCCGGGACAGGGGGCCAATGAGCAGTTCTTC. This translates into CATSRLPGQGANEQFF. The chain links TRBV15 to TRBJ2-1; 12 nucleotides agree with TRBD1. Trimming removed 2 bases from V and 6 bases from J; junction bases left unmatched: 5. CDR3 length: 16 residues. CDR1 and CDR2 from the germline V gene are LNHNV and YYDKDF (reference sequence). The whole variable domain, remainder taken from reference TRBV15 and TRBJ2-1, is DAMVIQNPRYQVTQFGKPVTLSCSQTLNHNVMYWYQQKSSQAPKLLFHYYDKDFNNEADTPDNFQSRRPNTSFCFLDIRSPGLGDTAMYLCATSRLPGQGANEQFFGPGTRLTVL.

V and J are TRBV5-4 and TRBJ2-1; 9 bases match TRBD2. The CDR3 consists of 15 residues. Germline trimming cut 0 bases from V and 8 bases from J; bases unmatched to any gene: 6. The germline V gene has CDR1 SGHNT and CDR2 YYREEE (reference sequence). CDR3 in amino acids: CASSLGLLAGYEQFF. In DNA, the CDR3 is TGTGCCAGCAGCTTGGGTCTCCTAGCGGGGTATGAGCAGTTCTTC.

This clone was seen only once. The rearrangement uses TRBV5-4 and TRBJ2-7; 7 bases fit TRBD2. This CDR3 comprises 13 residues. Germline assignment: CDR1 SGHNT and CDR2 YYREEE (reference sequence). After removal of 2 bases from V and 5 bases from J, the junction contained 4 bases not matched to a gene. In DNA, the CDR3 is TGTGCCAGCAGCTTCCAGGGAGGGAACGAGCAGTACTTC. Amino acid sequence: CASSFQGGNEQYF. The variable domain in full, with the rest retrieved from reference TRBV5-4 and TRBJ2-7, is ETGVTQSPTHLIKTRGQQVTLRCSSQSGHNTVSWYQQALGQGPQFIFQYYREEENGRGNFPPRFSGLQFPNYSSELNVNALELDDSALYLCASSFQGGNEQYFGPGTRLTVT.

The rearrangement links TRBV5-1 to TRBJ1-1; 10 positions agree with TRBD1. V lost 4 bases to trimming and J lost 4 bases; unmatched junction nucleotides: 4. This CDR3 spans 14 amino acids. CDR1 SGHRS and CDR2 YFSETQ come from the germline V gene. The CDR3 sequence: CASSQRTGGTEAFF. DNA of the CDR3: TGCGCCAGCAGCCAAAGGACAGGGGGCACTGAAGCTTTCTTT.

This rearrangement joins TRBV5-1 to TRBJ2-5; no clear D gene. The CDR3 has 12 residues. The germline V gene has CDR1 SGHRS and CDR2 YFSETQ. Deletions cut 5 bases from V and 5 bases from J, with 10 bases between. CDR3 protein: CASRRAAETQYF. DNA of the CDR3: TGCGCCAGCAGAAGAGCCGCGGAGACCCAGTACTTC.

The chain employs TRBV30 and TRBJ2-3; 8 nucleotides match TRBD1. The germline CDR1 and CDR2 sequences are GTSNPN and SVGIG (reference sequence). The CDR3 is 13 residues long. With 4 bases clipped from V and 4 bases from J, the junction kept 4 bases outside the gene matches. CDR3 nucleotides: TGTGCCTGGATTAAACAGGGGGCAGATACGCAGTATTTT. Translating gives CAWIKQGADTQYF.

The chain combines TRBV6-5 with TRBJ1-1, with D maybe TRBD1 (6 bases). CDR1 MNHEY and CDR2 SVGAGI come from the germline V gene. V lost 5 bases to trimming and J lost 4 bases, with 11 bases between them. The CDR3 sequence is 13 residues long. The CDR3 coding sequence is TGTGCCAGCAGTAGGGGGTGGGGCACTGAAGCTTTCTTT. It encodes CASSRGWGTEAFF.

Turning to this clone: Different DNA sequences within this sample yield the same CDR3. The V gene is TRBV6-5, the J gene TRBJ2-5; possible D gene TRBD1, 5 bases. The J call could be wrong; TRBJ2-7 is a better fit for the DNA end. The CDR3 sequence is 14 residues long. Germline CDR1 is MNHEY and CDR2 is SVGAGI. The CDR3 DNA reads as TGTGCCAGCAGTTACGGGCGTCAGGGCTACGAGCAGTACTTC. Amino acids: CASSYGRQGYEQYF.

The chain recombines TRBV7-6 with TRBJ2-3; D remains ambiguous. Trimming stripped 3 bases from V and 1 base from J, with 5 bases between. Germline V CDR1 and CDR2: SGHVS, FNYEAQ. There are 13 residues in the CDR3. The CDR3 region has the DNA TGTGCCAGCAGCTTTACGGGCACAGATACGCAGTATTTT. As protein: CASSFTGTDTQYF.

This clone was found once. This CDR3 is CASSYSLGRSEKLFF. Here the CDR3 DNA reads TGTGCCAGCAGTTACTCTTTGGGGAGATCAGAAAAACTGTTTTTT. This chain connects TRBV6-5 to TRBJ1-4, with D uncertain. V dropped 0 bases and J dropped 8 bases, with 13 bases sitting between them. In germline, CDR1 is MNHEY, CDR2 SVGAGI. This CDR3 is built from 15 residues.

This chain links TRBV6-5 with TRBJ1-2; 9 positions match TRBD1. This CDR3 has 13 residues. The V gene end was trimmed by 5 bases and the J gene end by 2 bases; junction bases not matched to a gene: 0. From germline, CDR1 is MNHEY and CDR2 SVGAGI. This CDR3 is CASSGQGNYGYTF. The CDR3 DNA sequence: TGTGCCAGCAGTGGACAGGGGAACTATGGCTACACCTTC.

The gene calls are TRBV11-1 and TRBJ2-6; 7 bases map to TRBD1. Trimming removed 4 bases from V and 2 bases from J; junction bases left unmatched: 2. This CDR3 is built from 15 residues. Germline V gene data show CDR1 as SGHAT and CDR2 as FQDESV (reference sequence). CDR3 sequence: CASSSDRAGANVLTF. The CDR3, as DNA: TGTGCCAGCAGCTCAGACAGGGCTGGGGCCAACGTCCTGACTTTC.

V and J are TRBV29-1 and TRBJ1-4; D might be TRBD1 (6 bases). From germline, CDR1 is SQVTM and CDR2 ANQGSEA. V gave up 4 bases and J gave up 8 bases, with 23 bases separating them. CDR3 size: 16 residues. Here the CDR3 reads CSVGEGGGARMEKLFF. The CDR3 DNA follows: TGCAGCGTTGGGGAAGGCGGGGGGGCCCGAATGGAAAAACTGTTTTTT. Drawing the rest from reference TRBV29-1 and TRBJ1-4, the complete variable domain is SAVISQKPSRDICQRGTSLTIQCQVDSQVTMMFWYRQQPGQSLTLIATANQGSEATYESGFVIDKFPISRPNLTFSTLTVSNMSPEDSSIYLCSVGEGGGARMEKLFFGSGTQLSVL.

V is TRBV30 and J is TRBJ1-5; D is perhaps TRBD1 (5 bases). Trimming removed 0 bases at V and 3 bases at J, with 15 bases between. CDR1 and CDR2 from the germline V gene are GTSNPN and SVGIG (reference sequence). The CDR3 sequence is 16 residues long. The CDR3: CAWSVSDRRLNQPQHF. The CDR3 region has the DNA TGTGCCTGGAGTGTATCTGACAGACGTCTCAATCAGCCCCAGCATTTT.

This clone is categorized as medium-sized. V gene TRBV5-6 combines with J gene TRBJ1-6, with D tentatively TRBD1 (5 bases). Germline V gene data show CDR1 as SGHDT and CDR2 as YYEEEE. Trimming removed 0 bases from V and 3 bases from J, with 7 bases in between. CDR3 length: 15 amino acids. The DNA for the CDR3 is TGTGCCAGCAGCTTGGGACAGTTCTATAATTCACCCCTCCACTTT. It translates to CASSLGQFYNSPLHF.

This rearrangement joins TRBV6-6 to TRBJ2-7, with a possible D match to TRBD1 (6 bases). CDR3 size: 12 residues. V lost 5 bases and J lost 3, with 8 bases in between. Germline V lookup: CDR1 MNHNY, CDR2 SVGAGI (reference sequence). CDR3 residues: CASSKDSYEQYF. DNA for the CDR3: TGTGCCAGCAGTAAGGACAGCTACGAGCAGTACTTC.

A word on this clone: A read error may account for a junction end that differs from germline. CDR3 in amino acids: CASSLQVSGANGLTF. Here the CDR3 DNA reads TGCGCCAGCAGCTTGCAGGTCTCTGGGGCCAACGGCCTGACTTTC. This chain connects TRBV5-1 to TRBJ2-6, with D possibly being TRBD1 (5 bases). CDR3 size: 15 residues. The germline V gene encodes CDR1 SGHRS and CDR2 YFSETQ.

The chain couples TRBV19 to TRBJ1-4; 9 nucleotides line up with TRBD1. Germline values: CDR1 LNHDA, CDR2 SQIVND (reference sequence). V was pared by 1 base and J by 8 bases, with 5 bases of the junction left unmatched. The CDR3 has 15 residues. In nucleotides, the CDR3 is TGTGCCAGTAGTATAGCCTGGACAGGGGAGGAAAAACTGTTTTTT. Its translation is CASSIAWTGEEKLFF. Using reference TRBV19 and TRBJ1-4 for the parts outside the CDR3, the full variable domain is DGGITQSPKYLFRKEGQNVTLSCEQNLNHDAMYWYRQDPGQGLRLIYYSQIVNDFQKGDIAEGYSVSREKKESFPLTVTSAQKNPTAFYLCASSIAWTGEEKLFFGSGTQLSVL.

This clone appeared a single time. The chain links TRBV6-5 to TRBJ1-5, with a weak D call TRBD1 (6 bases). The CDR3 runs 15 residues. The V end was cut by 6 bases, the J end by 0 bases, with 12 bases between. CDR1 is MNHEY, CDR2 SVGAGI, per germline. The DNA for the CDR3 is TGTGCCAGCAGAAGGGACACCCTTAGCAATCAGCCCCAGCATTTT. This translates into CASRRDTLSNQPQHF.

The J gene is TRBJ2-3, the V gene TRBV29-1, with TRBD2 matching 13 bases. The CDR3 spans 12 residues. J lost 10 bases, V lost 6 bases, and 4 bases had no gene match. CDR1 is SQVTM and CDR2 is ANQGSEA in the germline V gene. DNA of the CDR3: TGCAGCGTGGGGACTAGCGGGGACTCGCAGTATTTT. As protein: CSVGTSGDSQYF.

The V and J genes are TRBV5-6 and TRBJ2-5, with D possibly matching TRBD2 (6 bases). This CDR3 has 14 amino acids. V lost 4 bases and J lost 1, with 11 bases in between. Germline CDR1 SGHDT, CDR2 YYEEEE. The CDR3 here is CASSARDFQETQYF. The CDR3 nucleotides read TGTGCCAGCAGCGCCCGGGACTTCCAAGAGACCCAGTACTTC.

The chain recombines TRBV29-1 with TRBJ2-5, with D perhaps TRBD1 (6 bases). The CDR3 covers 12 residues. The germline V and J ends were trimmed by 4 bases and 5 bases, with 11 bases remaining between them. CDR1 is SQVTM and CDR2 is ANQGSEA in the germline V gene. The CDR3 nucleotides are TGCAGCGTTGTCAGGGGAAGTGAGACCCAGTACTTC. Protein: CSVVRGSETQYF. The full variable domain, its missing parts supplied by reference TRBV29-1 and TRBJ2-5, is SAVISQKPSRDICQRGTSLTIQCQVDSQVTMMFWYRQQPGQSLTLIATANQGSEATYESGFVIDKFPISRPNLTFSTLTVSNMSPEDSSIYLCSVVRGSETQYFGPGTRLLVL.

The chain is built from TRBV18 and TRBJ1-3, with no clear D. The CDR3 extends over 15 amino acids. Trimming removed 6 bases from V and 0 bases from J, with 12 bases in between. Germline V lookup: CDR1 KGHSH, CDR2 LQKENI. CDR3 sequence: CASSSLDGSGNTIYF. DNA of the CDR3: TGTGCCAGCTCCTCTCTAGACGGCTCTGGAAACACCATATATTTT.

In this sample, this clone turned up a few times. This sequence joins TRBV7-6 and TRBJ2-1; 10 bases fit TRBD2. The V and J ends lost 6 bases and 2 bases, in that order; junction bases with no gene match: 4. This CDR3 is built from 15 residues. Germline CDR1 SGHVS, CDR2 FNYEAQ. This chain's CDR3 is CASSSGLAAYNEQFF. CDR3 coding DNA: TGTGCCAGCAGTTCTGGACTAGCGGCCTACAATGAGCAGTTCTTC.